Following are 18 T cell receptor beta chains from one sample sequenced in a study of T cells in Graves' hyperthyroidism and ophthalmopathy (dated by TCRdb to about 2019). Libraries were constructed by multiplex PCR. The sequencer listed for this sample is Illumina HiSeq 2000. The TCR beta CDR3 regions were amplified from the RNA transcripts. A first-round RT-PCR of the TCR CDR3 used the HTBI primer set with the Qiagen OneStep RT-PCR kit. Clones were called with MiXCR by TCRdb after fastp trimmed the public reads at Q25, and only in-frame beta chains were retained. Rows matching on CDR3 protein sequence are summarized as one entry with the most common DNA and genes. Across this sample there are 500,000 to 600,000 distinct CDR3 sequences, with 46% seen only once. The ten largest clones take up about 40% of the sample. The sequenced sample consisted of peripheral blood or thyroid tissue (not recorded which). Receptors originate from an adult woman with Graves' disease, either hyperthyroidism or ophthalmopathy (not recorded which).

The rearrangement joins TRBV7-2 to TRBJ2-7; 8 nucleotides agree with TRBD1. J lost 4 bases, V lost 5 bases, and 16 bases had no gene match. Germline assignment: CDR1 SGHTA and CDR2 FQGNSA. The CDR3 runs 17 residues. CDR3 nucleotides: TGTGCCAGCAGCCGAGACGTCGGCAGGGGGCTTTCATACGAGCAGTACTTC. Translating gives CASSRDVGRGLSYEQYF.

A remark on this clonotype: This likely reflects a read error, since a far larger clone is one base away. The chain recombines TRBV7-3 with TRBJ1-1, with 7 nucleotides matching TRBD1. CDR3 length: 13 residues. Germline loops: CDR1 SGHTA, CDR2 FQGTGA. The CDR3 DNA reads as TGTGCCAGCAGCTTAAGACAGGGCACTGGAGCTTTCTTT. Encoded protein: CASSLRQGTGAFF.

The chain joins TRBV20-1 to TRBJ1-1; D not resolved. This CDR3 is 13 amino acids long. Trimming pared 4 bases from V and 0 bases from J, leaving 9 bases between. The germline CDR1 and CDR2 sequences are DFQATT and SNEGSKA (reference sequence). The CDR3 loop reads CSAIGGMNTEAFF. CDR3 DNA: TGCAGTGCTATCGGCGGGATGAACACTGAAGCTTTCTTT.

The chain carries TRBV2 and TRBJ2-7; a possible D gene is TRBD2 (5 bases). The CDR3 runs to 14 residues. V was pared by 5 bases and J by 7 bases, with 18 bases between. CDR1 SNHLY and CDR2 FYNNEI come from the germline V gene. The CDR3 loop reads CASSTGPGMMEQYF. CDR3 DNA: TGTGCCAGCAGTACCGGACCGGGAATGATGGAGCAGTACTTC.

In regard to this clonotype: This may come from a read error, since a much larger clone is one base off. This chain joins TRBV20-1 and TRBJ2-5; 8 bases fit TRBD1. The CDR3 spans 15 residues. From germline, CDR1 is DFQATT and CDR2 SNEGSKA (reference sequence). The V segment lost 3 bases and the J segment 1 base; nucleotides outside the gene matches: 7. CDR3 region: CSARAGQALQETQYF. The CDR3 DNA is TGCAGTGCTAGGGCGGGACAGGCCCTCCAAGAGACCCAGTACTTC.

This clonotype appeared a few times. The CDR3 protein is CASSLGQFNPETQYF. CDR3 bases: TGTGCCAGCAGCTTAGGGCAGTTTAATCCAGAGACCCAGTACTTC. V and J are TRBV7-2 and TRBJ2-5; D is unresolved. This CDR3 is built from 15 residues. CDR1 is SGHTA and CDR2 is FQGNSA in the germline V gene. V lost 1 base, J lost 4 bases, and 13 bases lay in between.

This sequence joins TRBV10-3 and TRBJ2-7; 9 nucleotides agree with TRBD1. This CDR3 spans 13 amino acids. Germline V gene sequence: CDR1 ENHRY, CDR2 SYGVKD. J was trimmed by 9 bases and V by 10 bases; bases with no gene match: 13. CDR3 in amino acids: CATHPGQGSVQYF. For the CDR3, the DNA is TGTGCCACTCATCCGGGACAGGGATCGGTGCAGTACTTC.

V usage is TRBV7-4 and J usage is TRBJ2-7; no clear D gene. There are 13 residues in the CDR3. V was shortened by 10 bases and J by 0 bases, with 13 bases between the two germline ends. Germline loops: CDR1 SGHVT, CDR2 SQSDAQ. The CDR3, as DNA: TGTGCCACCGCCAGCCTCATCTCCTACGAGCAGTACTTC. As protein: CATASLISYEQYF. Based on the CDR3 plus reference TRBV7-4 and TRBJ2-7, the full variable domain is GAGVSQSPRYKVAKRGRDVALRCDSISGHVTLYWYRQTLGQGSEVLTYSQSDAQRDKSGRPSGRFSAERPERSVSTLKIQRTEQGDSAVYLCATASLISYEQYFGPGTRLTVT.

The rearrangement uses TRBV11-1 and TRBJ2-7; D might be TRBD2 (6 bases). Looked up from germline, CDR1 is SGHAT and CDR2 is FQDESV (reference sequence). V was trimmed by 5 bases and J by 6 bases, leaving 17 bases between them. The CDR3 runs 14 residues. The CDR3 DNA is TGTGCCAGCAGCCCGATGGGCGCGGGGATCGAGCAGTACTTC. This codes for CASSPMGAGIEQYF.

This clonotype was recorded only once. V usage is TRBV19 and J usage is TRBJ2-5, with D unclear. Trimming cost V 5 bases and J 7 bases, with 11 bases left between them. Germline lookup yields CDR1 LNHDA and CDR2 SQIVND (reference sequence). The CDR3 covers 12 residues. CDR3 sequence reads: CASSRLSGTQYF. CDR3 nucleotides: TGTGCCAGTAGTCGACTGTCGGGGACCCAGTACTTC.

The rearrangement joins TRBV20-1 to TRBJ1-4, with 10 bases aligning to TRBD1. Germline V CDR1 and CDR2: DFQATT, SNEGSKA (reference sequence). V lost 0 bases to trimming and J lost 5 bases; unmatched junction nucleotides: 3. The CDR3 contains 15 residues. The CDR3 DNA follows: TGCAGTGCTAGAGATAGGGGACAGGGGAATGAAAAACTGTTTTTT. This gives the protein CSARDRGQGNEKLFF.

The chain is built from TRBV5-1 and TRBJ2-7; TRBD1 agrees at 11 bases. Germline CDR1 and CDR2: SGHRS and YFSETQ. The CDR3 spans 15 residues. The V segment lost 3 bases and the J segment 6 bases; nucleotides outside the gene matches: 8. In DNA, the CDR3 is TGCGCCAGCAGCTCAACTGCCGGGACAGGGGGCGAGCAGTACTTC. Translation: CASSSTAGTGGEQYF. Full variable domain (rest looked up from reference TRBV5-1 and TRBJ2-7): KAGVTQTPRYLIKTRGQQVTLSCSPISGHRSVSWYQQTPGQGLQFLFEYFSETQRNKGNFPGRFSGRQFSNSRSEMNVSTLELGDSALYLCASSSTAGTGGEQYFGPGTRLTVT.

V usage is TRBV7-9 and J usage is TRBJ2-7; unclear D gene. The J call may be mistaken, given a closer DNA end match to TRBJ2-1. Germline lookup yields CDR1 SEHNR and CDR2 FQNEAQ (reference sequence). CDR3 length: 11 amino acids. The CDR3 here is CASSPSNEQFF. The CDR3 DNA sequence: TGTGCCAGCAGCCCCAGTAACGAGCAGTTCTTC.

This clonotype was seen at least ten times. The chain carries TRBV9 and TRBJ1-5; D gene ambiguous. The CDR3 has 14 amino acids. V was shortened by 0 bases and J by 7 bases, with 11 bases between the two germline ends. Germline assignment: CDR1 SGDLS and CDR2 YYNGEE. The CDR3: CASSVGSGWQPQHF. CDR3 nucleotide sequence: TGTGCCAGCAGCGTAGGTTCCGGCTGGCAGCCCCAGCATTTT.

Only a few counts were recorded for this clonotype. V is TRBV15 and J is TRBJ1-1; 10 bases map to TRBD1. Trimming cost V 10 bases and J 4 bases; bases outside gene matches: 12. Germline V gene data show CDR1 as LNHNV and CDR2 as YYDKDF (reference sequence). The length of the CDR3 is 15 residues. The CDR3 coding sequence is TGTGCCAGCAGTGGTAGTTGGACAGGGGGCACTGAAGCTTTCTTT. It yields the protein CASSGSWTGGTEAFF.

Notes on this clonotype: This may come from a read error, since a much larger clone is one base off. The V call is TRBV10-3, the J call TRBJ1-5; D possibly corresponds to TRBD1 (6 bases). The CDR3 contains 14 residues. Per the germline V gene, CDR1 is ENHRY and CDR2 is SYGVKD. V was shortened by 5 bases and J by 7 bases, with 15 bases between the two germline ends. Here the CDR3 DNA reads TGTGCCATCAGTTCACGTGGGGGGCAACAGCCCCAGCATTTT. Protein product: CAISSRGGQQPQHF.

In its sample, this clonotype was seen many times. The CDR3 DNA reads TGCAGTGCTAAAGTCCCGGGACAGGGAGCGAGTGGCTACACCTTC. It yields the protein CSAKVPGQGASGYTF. The chain joins TRBV20-1 to TRBJ1-2; TRBD1 matches 9 bases. After removal of 4 bases from V and 7 bases from J, the junction contained 13 bases not matched to a gene. The CDR3 contains 15 residues. CDR1 is DFQATT, CDR2 SNEGSKA, per germline (reference sequence).

The chain joins TRBV4-3 to TRBJ1-2; D perhaps matches TRBD1 (5 bases). V gave up 0 bases and J gave up 8 bases, with 16 bases separating them. The germline CDR1 and CDR2 sequences are LGHNA and YSLEER. This CDR3 comprises 15 residues. The CDR3 nucleotides are TGCGCCAGCAGCCAAGAAGTGCAGGGCACGGGAGGCTACACCTTC. This encodes CASSQEVQGTGGYTF.